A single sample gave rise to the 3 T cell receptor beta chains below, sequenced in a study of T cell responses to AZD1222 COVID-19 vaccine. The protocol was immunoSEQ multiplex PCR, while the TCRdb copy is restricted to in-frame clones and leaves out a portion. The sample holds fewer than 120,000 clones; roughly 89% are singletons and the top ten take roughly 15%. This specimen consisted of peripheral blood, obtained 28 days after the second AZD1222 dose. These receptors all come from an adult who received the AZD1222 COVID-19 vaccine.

CDR3 sequence (DNA): TGTGCCAGCAGCTTAGGAGAGAACCCGAGCTATGGCTACACCTTC. This codes for CASSLGENPSYGYTF. This rearrangement joins TRBV11-2 to TRBJ1-2; D remains ambiguous. Germline V lookup: CDR1 SGHAT, CDR2 FQNNGV. V was trimmed by 1 base and J by 4 bases, leaving 13 bases between them. The CDR3 is 15 amino acids.

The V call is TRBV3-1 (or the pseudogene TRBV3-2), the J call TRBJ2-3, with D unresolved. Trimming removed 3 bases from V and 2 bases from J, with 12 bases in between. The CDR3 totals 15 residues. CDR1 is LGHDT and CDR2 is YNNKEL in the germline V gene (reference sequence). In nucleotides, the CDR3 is TGTGCCAGCAGCCACAGAACATCGATCACAGATACGCAGTATTTT. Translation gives CASSHRTSITDTQYF.

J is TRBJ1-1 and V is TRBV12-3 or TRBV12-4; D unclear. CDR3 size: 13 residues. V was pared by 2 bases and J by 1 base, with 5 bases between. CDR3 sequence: CASSLTKNTEAFF. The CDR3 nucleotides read TGTGCCAGCAGTTTAACAAAGAACACTGAAGCTTTCTTT.